These 2 T cell receptor beta chains were sequenced from one sample in a study of T cell responses to AZD1222 COVID-19 vaccine. The table came from immunoSEQ multiplex PCR; TCRdb's copy has only in-frame clones and leaves some out. Here the sample spans approximately 70,000 clones, roughly 84% being singletons. The sample consisted of peripheral blood, taken on day 0 of AZD1222 vaccination. These receptors all stem from an adult in good health.

This chain connects TRBV9 to TRBJ2-1, with D hard to call. CDR1 is SGDLS and CDR2 is YYNGEE in the germline V gene. This CDR3 is built from 13 residues. V gave up 0 bases and J gave up 10 bases, with 11 bases separating them. CDR3 nucleotides: TGTGCCAGCAGCGTAGTTCCCGACGGCGAGCAGTTCTTC. Translating gives CASSVVPDGEQFF.

CDR3 amino acids: CASSEAGPEDGYTF. The CDR3 region has the DNA TGTGCCAGCAGTGAAGCGGGGCCGGAAGATGGCTACACCTTC. J is TRBJ1-2 and V is TRBV6-1; a possible D gene is TRBD1 (5 bases). This CDR3 comprises 14 residues. V shed 0 bases and J shed 6 bases, with 11 bases lying between them. The germline V gene has CDR1 MNHNS and CDR2 SASEGT.